This TCR beta chain was found in a study of shared clonotypes between healthy human individuals. Study at large: Donor composition was two women and three men, aged 18 to 49. Study-wide findings and caveats: Compared with clonotypes that all four donors shared, non-shared clonotypes had lower generation probabilities.

The germline gives CDR1 MDHEN, CDR2 SYDVKM. The J segment lost 8 bases and the V segment lost 6 bases, leaving 8 bases of the junction unmatched. The CDR3 has 15 residues. Of note for this clone: Its specificity is unknown.

Clones were read by immunoSEQ multiplex PCR, and TCRdb kept only the in-frame ones, dropping some. Among more than 2,000,000 clones, 90% to 95% were seen once, and the ten largest hold approximately 0.4%. The sample consisted of naive CD4+ T cells from PBMCs. Sample subset: CD45RA+ positively selected. This clonotype was sampled from a young man in good health. Some clones in this sample may be carry-over from other donors' samples. This chain links TRBV28 with TRBJ2-1, with 12 bases that match TRBD2. The CDR3 DNA follows: TGTGCCAGCAGCAGGAGACTAGCGGGAGATTATGAGCAGTTCTTC. Translating it yields CASSRRLAGDYEQFF.